Listed below are T cell receptor beta chains from one sample, sequenced in a study of blood T cell repertoires in COVID-19. Produced via immunoSEQ multiplex PCR; TCRdb's table is partial and in-frame only. The sample consists of around 150,000 clones, approximately 92% of them appearing once. Input material: peripheral blood. Every receptor here comes from a man younger than 45 with COVID-19, enrolled during active disease. CDR3s include the opening cysteine and the closing phenylalanine or tryptophan. The order of the fields is V gene, D gene, clone size, J gene, CDR3 DNA, CDR3 protein. D genes are given only for firm matches. Clone sizes are given selectively: once, few, many, or a class where the clone is expanded.

TRBV7-8,TRBD1,.,TRBJ2-7,TGTGCCAGCAGCTTAGTTGCCGGGACAGGGGGCGAGCAGTACTTC,CASSLVAGTGGEQYF
TRBV11-3,TRBD1,.,TRBJ2-2,TGTGCCAGCAGCCCTAAACCCGGACAGGGGAACACCGGGGAGCTGTTTTTT,CASSPKPGQGNTGELFF
TRBV28,.,.,TRBJ2-5,TGTGCCAGCAGTTTATTCTTCAGGTCTCAAAGCGGAGCTTACCAAGAGACCCAGTACTTC,CASSLFFRSQSGAYQETQYF
TRBV10-1,TRBD2,.,TRBJ2-7,TGCGCCAGCAGTGAGCCCGGGACTAGGGCTTACGAGCAGTACTTC,CASSEPGTRAYEQYF
TRBV15,.,.,TRBJ2-1,TGTGCCACCAGCCCGCAGGGGTACTACAATGAGCAGTTCTTC,CATSPQGYYNEQFF
TRBV7-6,TRBD2,.,TRBJ2-1,TGTGCCAGCAGCCTCTCTAGCGGACTAAGCGAGCAGTTCTTC,CASSLSSGLSEQFF
TRBV6-6,TRBD1,.,TRBJ2-7,TGTGCCAGCAACCGGGGACAGTCTATAGTTGTCGAGCAGTACTTC,CASNRGQSIVVEQYF
TRBV7-3,.,.,TRBJ2-7,TGTGCCAGCAGCCCAGGCCCGGCTTACTCCTACGAGCAGTACTTC,CASSPGPAYSYEQYF
TRBV11-2,.,.,TRBJ1-6,TGTGCCAGCACCCGACTTGATTCACCCCTCCACTTT,CASTRLDSPLHF
TRBV4-3,.,.,TRBJ1-2,TGCGCCAGCAGCCGCCTCCTAAGGGGGGGTTATGGCTACACCTTC,CASSRLLRGGYGYTF
TRBV5-6,.,.,TRBJ1-5,TGTGCCAGTCGACAGGGCAATCAGCCCCAGCATTTT,CASRQGNQPQHF
TRBV18,.,.,TRBJ1-2,TGTGCCAGCTCACCCACCGGACACACTAACTATGGCTACACCTTC,CASSPTGHTNYGYTF
TRBV5-5,.,.,TRBJ1-1,TGTGCCAGCAGCTTTGGCGGGGGGCAGGCGAACACTGAAGCTTTCTTT,CASSFGGGQANTEAFF
TRBV19,.,few,TRBJ2-1,TGTGCCAGTAGTATATGGCGGGGGCTACAAATCAATGAGCAGTTCTTC,CASSIWRGLQINEQFF
TRBV18,.,.,TRBJ1-1,TGTGCCAGCTCACCACGGGAGGGTGAAGCTTTCTTT,CASSPREGEAFF
TRBV5-6,.,.,TRBJ2-6,TGTGCCAGCAGCTACATCTCTGGGGCCAACGTCCTGACTTTC,CASSYISGANVLTF
TRBV27,.,.,TRBJ2-1,TGTGCCAGCAGTTTACAGGGCTCCTACAATGAGCAGTTCTTC,CASSLQGSYNEQFF
TRBV6-5,.,.,TRBJ2-5,TGTGCCAGCAGTTACTCGCTGTCGGGGAAAAGGCAGACCCAGTACTTC,CASSYSLSGKRQTQYF
TRBV19,TRBD1,.,TRBJ1-2,TGTGCCAGTAGTATAGTCGGACAGGAGAACTATGGCTACACCTTC,CASSIVGQENYGYTF
TRBV12-5,.,.,TRBJ2-3,TGTGCTAGTGGTTTGTTCAGGGATACGCAGTATTTT,CASGLFRDTQYF
TRBV6-5,.,.,TRBJ1-1,TGTGCCAGCAGCACTCGTGAGAGGGTTTCTGAAGCTTTCTTT,CASSTRERVSEAFF
TRBV10-3,TRBD1,.,TRBJ2-7,TGTGCCATCGGGTCCGGGACAGGGATTTCCTACGAGCAGTACTTC,CAIGSGTGISYEQYF
TRBV2,.,.,TRBJ1-2,TGTGCCAGCAGTGATAACAGGAGGGGTGGCTACACCTTC,CASSDNRRGGYTF